This paragraph covers one T cell receptor (beta chain) sequence. Its specificity is unknown. The CDR3 regions of TCR beta were amplified from RNA transcripts. The HTBI primer set was used in a first-round RT-PCR of the TCR CDR3. In TCRdb, the multiplex PCR reads were re-called with MiXCR into one record per CDR3 protein. The top ten clones hold over 50% of a sample with under 350,000 distinct CDR3 sequences, 17% of them seen once. PBMCs came from 9 to 10 ml fresh peripheral blood. The data were taken from a study of T cells in Graves' hyperthyroidism and ophthalmopathy. Whole-study context: Blood from the periphery was taken at initial diagnosis, before any treatment.

Study outcomes and limitations: In the blood, most expanded thyroid clonotypes above 0.001 appeared as well. Ophthalmopathy was told apart from stable hyperthyroidism by a 13 V-J model.

CDR1 and CDR2 from the germline V gene are ENHRY and SYGVKD. V dropped 10 bases and J dropped 5; count of bases not matched to a gene: 8. The CDR3 sequence is 13 residues long. Input material: blood. The V call is TRBV10-3, the J call TRBJ1-1; TRBD1 agrees at 9 bases. The TCR originated in a woman aged 55-69 years with Graves' ophthalmopathy. The chain's CDR3 is CANQRQGGTEAFF. CDR3 in DNA: TGTGCCAACCAGAGACAGGGGGGGACTGAAGCTTTCTTT.